The T cell receptor beta chain described here comes from a study of cytomegalovirus exposure and HLA in healthy donors. Study observations and caveats: CMV antigen specificity was confirmed in vitro for a few CMV-associated chains. Sequencing depth across donors, presence/absence analyses assumed, was roughly uniform. Relative to equally common others, HLA-associated TCR beta chains showed greater clonal expansion in a later analysis.

In regard to this clone: Antigen unknown.

The CDR3 consists of 12 residues. V was cut by 8 bases and J by 4 bases, with 11 bases left in between. The germline CDR1 and CDR2 sequences are SGHAT and FQNNGV. PCR primers comprised 60 Vbeta and 13 Jbeta primers. Assay used: immunoSEQ multiplex PCR; TCRdb lists only in-frame clones, some missing. The repertoire has over 150,000 clones, roughly 78% of them found once; the top ten carry roughly 13%. This sequence was found in a woman between 50 and 59 years old in good health and CMV-seropositive. Material: PBMCs. The chain has TRBV11-2 and TRBJ1-1; D is uncertain. The CDR3 coding sequence is TGTGCCAGCTCCAGGTCCGGCACTGAAGCTTTCTTT. Residues: CASSRSGTEAFF.